One and the same sample provided the 10 T cell receptor beta chains below, sequenced in a study of spatial heterogeneity in lung cancer. Study-level findings and limits: The study found that expanded intratumoral alpha and beta TCR counts tracked tumor mutation counts.

Each CDR3 protein is one row after TCRdb ran MiXCR on the 5' RACE reads. The table includes some 16,000 distinct CDR3 sequences, approximately 6.3% detected once. Their antigens remain unidentified. Sample time point: sample taken at primary tumor resection. The sample was lung tumor tissue, taken at surgery. Receptors were obtained from a female donor with early-stage non-small cell lung cancer.

The chain joins TRBV10-3 to TRBJ2-1; no definite D call. Germline CDR1 and CDR2: ENHRY and SYGVKD. The CDR3 is 18 residues long. Trimming stripped 4 bases from V and 2 bases from J, with 21 bases between. The CDR3 loop is CAISGPALTPQTYNEQFF. In nucleotides, the CDR3 is TGTGCCATCAGTGGCCCCGCCTTGACGCCTCAGACCTACAATGAGCAGTTCTTC.

A note on this clonotype: It may be a read error: a sequence one base away is much more abundant. The J gene is TRBJ2-7, the V gene TRBV3-1; 7 bases agree with TRBD1. This CDR3 comprises 12 residues. Germline V gene data show CDR1 as LGHDT and CDR2 as YNNKEL (reference sequence). The CDR3 DNA follows: TGTGCCAGCGGCCAAGCCGTCGGGACAGCGAACTTC. Its protein product is CASGQAVGTANF.

There are many counts of this clonotype. The chain is built from TRBV4-2 and TRBJ2-2; maybe TRBD2 (6 bases). CDR3 length: 13 amino acids. Trimming cost V 1 base and J 7 bases, with 7 bases left between them. Germline CDR1 and CDR2: LGHNA and YNFKEQ. The CDR3, as DNA: TGTGCCAGCAGCCAAGGGGGGGACGGGGAGCTGTTTTTT. Translation: CASSQGGDGELFF.

The table lists this clonotype with many counts. This chain connects TRBV4-1 to TRBJ2-2, with unresolved D. Germline V gene data show CDR1 as MGHRA and CDR2 as YSYEKL. The CDR3 extends over 14 amino acids. V was trimmed by 0 bases and J by 0 bases, leaving 2 bases between them. The CDR3 DNA reads TGCGCCAGCAGCCAAGAAACGAACACCGGGGAGCTGTTTTTT. Residues: CASSQETNTGELFF.

This clonotype was detected ten times or more. The chain uses TRBV4-3 and TRBJ2-3; 12 bases map to TRBD2. In germline, CDR1 is LGHNA, CDR2 YSLEER. The ends lost 3 bases at V and 2 bases at J; junction bases unmatched: 18. CDR3 length: 21 residues. CDR3 protein: CASSHHTRRLAGVDSTDTQYF. As DNA, the CDR3 is TGCGCCAGCAGCCACCACACCAGACGACTAGCGGGGGTCGATTCCACAGATACGCAGTATTTT.

This clonotype was observed a handful of times. The CDR3 reads CASSLRQADSPLHF. DNA for the CDR3: TGTGCCAGCAGCTTACGACAGGCAGATTCACCCCTCCACTTT. The chain is built from TRBV7-2 and TRBJ1-6; weak D call: TRBD1 (6 bases). CDR3 size: 14 residues. In germline, CDR1 is SGHTA, CDR2 FQGNSA. Trimming took 2 bases from V and 8 from J, leaving 10 bases between them. Full variable domain (rest looked up from reference TRBV7-2 and TRBJ1-6): GAGVSQSPSNKVTEKGKDVELRCDPISGHTALYWYRQSLGQGLEFLIYFQGNSAPDKSGLPSDRFSAERTGGSVSTLTIQRTQQEDSAVYLCASSLRQADSPLHFGNGTRLTVT.

This clonotype was counted many times. The gene calls are TRBV14 and TRBJ2-6, with D perhaps matching TRBD2 (5 bases). Trimming pared 4 bases from V and 3 bases from J, leaving 10 bases between. The CDR3 has 15 amino acids. The germline V gene has CDR1 SGHDN and CDR2 FVKESK. In DNA form, the CDR3 reads TGTGCCAGCAGCCCCGTCGGGATTGGGGCCAACGTCCTGACTTTC. Translated, it gives CASSPVGIGANVLTF.

There are many counts of this clonotype. The chain employs TRBV7-2 and TRBJ2-7; 7 nucleotides agree with TRBD1. CDR3 size: 16 residues. Germline values: CDR1 SGHTA, CDR2 FQGNSA. The V gene end was trimmed by 0 bases and the J gene end by 0 bases; junction bases not matched to a gene: 5. The CDR3 DNA is TGTGCCAGCAGCTTAGCGGGACAGCTTAGCTCCTACGAGCAGTACTTC. Its translation is CASSLAGQLSSYEQYF.

CDR3 coding DNA: TGTGCCAGCAGCCCTGTGTCCTATTCCGGCGGGGAGCTGTTTTTT. Amino acid sequence: CASSPVSYSGGELFF. The chain joins TRBV5-4 to TRBJ2-2; D uncertain. The CDR3 has 15 residues. Germline CDR1 SGHNT, CDR2 YYREEE (reference sequence). V was pared by 4 bases and J by 7 bases, with 17 bases between.

This clonotype was observed many times. The chain recombines TRBV2 with TRBJ1-1; D remains ambiguous. V was clipped by 6 bases and J by 1 base, with 6 bases between them. Germline CDR1 is SNHLY and CDR2 is FYNNEI. The CDR3 spans 12 residues. The CDR3 region has the DNA TGTGCCAGCAGGGCGGCGAACACTGAAGCTTTCTTT. It is translated as CASRAANTEAFF.